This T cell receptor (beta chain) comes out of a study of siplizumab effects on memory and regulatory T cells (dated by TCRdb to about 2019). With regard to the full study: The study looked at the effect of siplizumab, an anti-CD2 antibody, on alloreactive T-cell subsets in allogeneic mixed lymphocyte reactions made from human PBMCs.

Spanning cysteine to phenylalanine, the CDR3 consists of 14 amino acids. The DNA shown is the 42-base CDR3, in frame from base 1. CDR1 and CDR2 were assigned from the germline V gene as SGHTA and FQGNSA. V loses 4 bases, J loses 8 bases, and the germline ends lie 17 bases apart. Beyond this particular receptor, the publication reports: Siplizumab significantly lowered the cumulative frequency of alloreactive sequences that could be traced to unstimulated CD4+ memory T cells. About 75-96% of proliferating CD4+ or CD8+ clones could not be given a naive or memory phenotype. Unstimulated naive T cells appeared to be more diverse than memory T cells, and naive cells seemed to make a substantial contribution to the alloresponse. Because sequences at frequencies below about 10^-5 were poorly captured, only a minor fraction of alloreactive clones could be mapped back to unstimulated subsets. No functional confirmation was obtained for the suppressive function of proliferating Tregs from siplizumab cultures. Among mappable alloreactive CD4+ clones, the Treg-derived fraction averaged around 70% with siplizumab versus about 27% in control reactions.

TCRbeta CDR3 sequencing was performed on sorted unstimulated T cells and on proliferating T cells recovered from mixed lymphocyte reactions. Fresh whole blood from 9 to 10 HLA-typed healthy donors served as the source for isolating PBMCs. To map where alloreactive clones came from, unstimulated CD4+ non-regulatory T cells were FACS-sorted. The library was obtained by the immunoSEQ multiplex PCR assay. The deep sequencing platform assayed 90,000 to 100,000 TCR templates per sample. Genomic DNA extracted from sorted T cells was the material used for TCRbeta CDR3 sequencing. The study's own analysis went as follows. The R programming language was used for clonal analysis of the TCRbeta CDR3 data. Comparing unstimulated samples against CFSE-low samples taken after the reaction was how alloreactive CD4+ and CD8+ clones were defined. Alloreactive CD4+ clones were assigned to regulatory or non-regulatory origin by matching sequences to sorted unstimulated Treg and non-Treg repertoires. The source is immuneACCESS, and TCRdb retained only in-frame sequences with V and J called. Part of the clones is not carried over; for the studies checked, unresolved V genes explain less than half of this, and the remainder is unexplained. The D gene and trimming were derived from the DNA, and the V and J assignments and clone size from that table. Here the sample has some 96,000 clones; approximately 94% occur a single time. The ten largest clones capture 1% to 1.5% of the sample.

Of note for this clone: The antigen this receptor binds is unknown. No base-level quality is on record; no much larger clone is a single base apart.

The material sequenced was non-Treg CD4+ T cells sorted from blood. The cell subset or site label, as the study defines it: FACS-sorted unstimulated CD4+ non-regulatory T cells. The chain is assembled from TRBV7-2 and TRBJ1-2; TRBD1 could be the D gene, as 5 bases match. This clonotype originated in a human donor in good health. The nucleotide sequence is TGTGCCAGCAGCTCCCAGACAGCCGGGATAGGCTACACCTTC. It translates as CASSSQTAGIGYTF.